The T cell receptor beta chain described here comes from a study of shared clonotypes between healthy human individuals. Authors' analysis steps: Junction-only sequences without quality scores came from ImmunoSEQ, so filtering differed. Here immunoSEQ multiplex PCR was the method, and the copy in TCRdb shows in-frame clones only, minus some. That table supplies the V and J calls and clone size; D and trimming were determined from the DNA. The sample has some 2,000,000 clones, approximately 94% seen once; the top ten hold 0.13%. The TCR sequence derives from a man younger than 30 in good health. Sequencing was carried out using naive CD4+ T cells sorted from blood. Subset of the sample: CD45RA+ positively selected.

The CDR3, as DNA: TGTGCCAGCGGGGGGACGGGACAAGAGACCCAGTACTTC. It is translated as CASGGTGQETQYF. The chain links TRBV2 to TRBJ2-5; D may be TRBD2 (6 bases). CDR1 SNHLY and CDR2 FYNNEI come from the germline V gene. V was trimmed by 8 bases and J by 2 bases, leaving 12 bases between them. This CDR3 is 13 amino acids long.